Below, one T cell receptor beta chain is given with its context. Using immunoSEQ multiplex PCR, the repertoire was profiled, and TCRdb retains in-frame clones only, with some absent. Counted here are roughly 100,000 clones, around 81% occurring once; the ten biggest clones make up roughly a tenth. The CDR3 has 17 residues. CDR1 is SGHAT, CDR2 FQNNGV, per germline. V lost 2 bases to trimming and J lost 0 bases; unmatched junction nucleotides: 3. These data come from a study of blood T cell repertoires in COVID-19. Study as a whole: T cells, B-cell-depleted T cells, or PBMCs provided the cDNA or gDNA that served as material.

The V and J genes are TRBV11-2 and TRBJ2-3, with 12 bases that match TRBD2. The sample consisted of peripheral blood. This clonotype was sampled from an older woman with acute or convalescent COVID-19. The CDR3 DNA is TGTGCCAGCAGCTTACACCTAGCGGGGGGGAGCACAGATACGCAGTATTTT. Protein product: CASSLHLAGGSTDTQYF.